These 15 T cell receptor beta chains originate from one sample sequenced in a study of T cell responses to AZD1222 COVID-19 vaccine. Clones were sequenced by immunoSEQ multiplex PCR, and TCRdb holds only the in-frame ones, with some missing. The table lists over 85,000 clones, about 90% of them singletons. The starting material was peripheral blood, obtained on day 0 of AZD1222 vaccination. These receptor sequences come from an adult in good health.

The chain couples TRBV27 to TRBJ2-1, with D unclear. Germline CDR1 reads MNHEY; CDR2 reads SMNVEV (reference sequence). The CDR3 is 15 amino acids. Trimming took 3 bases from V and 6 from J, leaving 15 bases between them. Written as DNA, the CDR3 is TGTGCCAGCAGTTTCCAGCTAGTCCTCGGCAATGAGCAGTTCTTC. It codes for CASSFQLVLGNEQFF.

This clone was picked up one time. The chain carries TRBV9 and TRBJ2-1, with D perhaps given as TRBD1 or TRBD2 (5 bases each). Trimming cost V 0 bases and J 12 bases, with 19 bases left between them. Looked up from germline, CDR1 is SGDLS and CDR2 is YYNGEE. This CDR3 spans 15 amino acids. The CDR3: CASSVAGDVGRTQFF. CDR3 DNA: TGTGCCAGCAGCGTAGCTGGGGACGTGGGCCGAACGCAGTTCTTC.

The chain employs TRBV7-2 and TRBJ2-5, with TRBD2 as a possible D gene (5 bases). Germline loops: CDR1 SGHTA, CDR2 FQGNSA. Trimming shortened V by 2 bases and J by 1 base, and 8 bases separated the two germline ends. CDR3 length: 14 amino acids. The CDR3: CASSLNGVQETQYF. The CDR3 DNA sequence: TGTGCCAGCAGCTTAAACGGGGTCCAAGAGACCCAGTACTTC.

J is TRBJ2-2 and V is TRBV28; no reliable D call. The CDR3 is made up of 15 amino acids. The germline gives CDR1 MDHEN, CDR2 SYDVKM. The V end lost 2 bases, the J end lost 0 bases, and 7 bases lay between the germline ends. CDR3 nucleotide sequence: TGTGCCAGCAGTTTACCCGGTACGAACACCGGGGAGCTGTTTTTT. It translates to CASSLPGTNTGELFF.

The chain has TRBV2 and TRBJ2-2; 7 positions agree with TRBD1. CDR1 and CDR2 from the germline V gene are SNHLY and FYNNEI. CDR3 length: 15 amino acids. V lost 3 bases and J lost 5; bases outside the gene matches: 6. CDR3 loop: CASSDEGGGTGELFF. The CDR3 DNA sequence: TGTGCCAGCAGTGACGAAGGGGGCGGGACCGGGGAGCTGTTTTTT.

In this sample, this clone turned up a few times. The CDR3 region has the DNA TGCGCCAGCAGCCACGGGACTAGCGCTCTTTACGAGCAGTACTTC. Translating it yields CASSHGTSALYEQYF. The chain employs TRBV4-3 and TRBJ2-7, with TRBD2 identical over 10 bases. The CDR3 contains 15 residues. V was pared by 3 bases and J by 4 bases, with 6 bases of the junction left unmatched. The germline gives CDR1 LGHNA, CDR2 YSLEER.

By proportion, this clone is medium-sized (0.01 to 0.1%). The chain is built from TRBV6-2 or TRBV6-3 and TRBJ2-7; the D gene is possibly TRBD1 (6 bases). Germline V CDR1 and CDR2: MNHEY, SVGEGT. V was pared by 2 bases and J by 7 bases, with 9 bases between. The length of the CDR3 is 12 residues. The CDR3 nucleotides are TGTGCCAGCAGTTACAACAGGGTTGAGCAGTACTTC. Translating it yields CASSYNRVEQYF.

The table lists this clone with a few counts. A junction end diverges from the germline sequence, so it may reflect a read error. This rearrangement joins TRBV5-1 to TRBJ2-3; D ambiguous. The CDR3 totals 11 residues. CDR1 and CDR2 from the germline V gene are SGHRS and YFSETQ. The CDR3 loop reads CASILEDTQYF. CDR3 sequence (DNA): TGCGCCAGCATCTTGGAAGATACGCAGTATTTT.

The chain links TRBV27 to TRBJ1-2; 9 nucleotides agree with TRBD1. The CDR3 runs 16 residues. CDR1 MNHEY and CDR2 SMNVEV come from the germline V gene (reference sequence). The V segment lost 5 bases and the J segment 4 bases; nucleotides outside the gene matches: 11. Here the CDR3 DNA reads TGTGCCAGCAGTACCACGGACAGGGGCGATGTCTATGGCTACACCTTC. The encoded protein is CASSTTDRGDVYGYTF.

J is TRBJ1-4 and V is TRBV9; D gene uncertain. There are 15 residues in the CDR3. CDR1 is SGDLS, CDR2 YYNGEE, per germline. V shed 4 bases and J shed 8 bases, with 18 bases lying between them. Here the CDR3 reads CASSSSGGGEEKLFF. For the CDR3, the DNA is TGTGCCAGCAGCTCATCTGGAGGAGGAGAGGAAAAACTGTTTTTT.

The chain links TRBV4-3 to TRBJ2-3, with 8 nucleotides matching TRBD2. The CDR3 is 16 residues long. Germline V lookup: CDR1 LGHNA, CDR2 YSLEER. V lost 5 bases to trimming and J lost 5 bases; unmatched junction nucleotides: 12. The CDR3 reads CASSALAGGMRDTQYF. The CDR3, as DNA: TGCGCCAGCAGCGCTCTCGCGGGGGGTATGCGAGATACGCAGTATTTT.

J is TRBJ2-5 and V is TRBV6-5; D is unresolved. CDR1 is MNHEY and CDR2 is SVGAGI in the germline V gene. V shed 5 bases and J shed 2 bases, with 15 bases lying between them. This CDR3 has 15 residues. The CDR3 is CASSPSYFGQETQYF. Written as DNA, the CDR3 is TGTGCCAGCAGTCCCTCCTACTTTGGGCAAGAGACCCAGTACTTC.

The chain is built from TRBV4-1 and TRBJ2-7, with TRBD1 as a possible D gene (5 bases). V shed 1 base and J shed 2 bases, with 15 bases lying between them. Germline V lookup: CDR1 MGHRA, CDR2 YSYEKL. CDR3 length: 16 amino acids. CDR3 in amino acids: CASSQGNGHPTYEQYF. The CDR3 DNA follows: TGCGCCAGCAGCCAAGGAAACGGACACCCCACCTACGAGCAGTACTTC.

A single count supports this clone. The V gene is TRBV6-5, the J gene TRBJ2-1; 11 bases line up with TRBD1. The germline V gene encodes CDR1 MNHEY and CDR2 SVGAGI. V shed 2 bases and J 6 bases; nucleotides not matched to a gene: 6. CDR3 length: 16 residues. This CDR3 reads CASSYVGQGAFNEQFF. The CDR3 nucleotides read TGTGCCAGCAGTTACGTCGGACAGGGGGCTTTCAATGAGCAGTTCTTC.

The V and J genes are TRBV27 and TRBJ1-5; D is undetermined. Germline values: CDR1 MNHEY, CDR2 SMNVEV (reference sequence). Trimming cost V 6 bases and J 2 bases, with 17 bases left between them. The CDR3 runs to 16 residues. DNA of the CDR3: TGTGCCAGCAGCCCCTGGGTGGATGGCGGCAATCAGCCCCAGCATTTT. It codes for CASSPWVDGGNQPQHF.